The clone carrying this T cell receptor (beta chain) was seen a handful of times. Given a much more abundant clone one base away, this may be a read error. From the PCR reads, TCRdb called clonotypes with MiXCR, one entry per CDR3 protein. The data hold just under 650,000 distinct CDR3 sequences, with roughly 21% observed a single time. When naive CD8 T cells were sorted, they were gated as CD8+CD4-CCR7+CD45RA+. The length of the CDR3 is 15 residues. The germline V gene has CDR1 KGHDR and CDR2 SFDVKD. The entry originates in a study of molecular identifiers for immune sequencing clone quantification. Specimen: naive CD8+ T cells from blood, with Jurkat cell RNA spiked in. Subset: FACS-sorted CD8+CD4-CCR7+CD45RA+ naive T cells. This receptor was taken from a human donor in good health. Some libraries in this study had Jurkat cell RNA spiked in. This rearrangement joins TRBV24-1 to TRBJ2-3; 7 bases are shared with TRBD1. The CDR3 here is CATSEGGWSIDTQYF. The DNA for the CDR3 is TGTGCCACCAGTGAAGGGGGCTGGAGCATAGATACGCAGTATTTT.